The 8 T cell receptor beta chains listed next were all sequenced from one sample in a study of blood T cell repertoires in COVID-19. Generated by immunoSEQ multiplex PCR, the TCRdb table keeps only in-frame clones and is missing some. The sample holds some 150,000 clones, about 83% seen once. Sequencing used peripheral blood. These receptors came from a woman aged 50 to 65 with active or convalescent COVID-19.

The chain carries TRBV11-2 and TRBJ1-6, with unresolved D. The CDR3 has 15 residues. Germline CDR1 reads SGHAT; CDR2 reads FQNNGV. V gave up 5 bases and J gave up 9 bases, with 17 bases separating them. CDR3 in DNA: TGTGCCAGCAGCAGACTTCAGTATGTGGGTTCACCCCTCCACTTT. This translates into CASSRLQYVGSPLHF.

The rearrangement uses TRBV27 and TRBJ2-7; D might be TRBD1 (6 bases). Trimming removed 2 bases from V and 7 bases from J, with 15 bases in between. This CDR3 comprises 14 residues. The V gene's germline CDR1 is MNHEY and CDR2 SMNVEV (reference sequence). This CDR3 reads CASSLMPGDVEQYF. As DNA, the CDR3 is TGTGCCAGCAGTTTAATGCCAGGGGATGTAGAGCAGTACTTC.

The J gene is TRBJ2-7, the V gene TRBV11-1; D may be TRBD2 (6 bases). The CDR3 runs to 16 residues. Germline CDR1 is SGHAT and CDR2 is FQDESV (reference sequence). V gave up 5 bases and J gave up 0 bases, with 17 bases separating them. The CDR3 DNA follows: TGTGCCAGCAGCCTCCACCGGGACTCTCTCTCCTACGAGCAGTACTTC. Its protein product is CASSLHRDSLSYEQYF. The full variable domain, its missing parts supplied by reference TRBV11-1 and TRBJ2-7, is EAEVAQSPRYKITEKSQAVAFWCDPISGHATLYWYRQILGQGPELLVQFQDESVVDDSQLPKDRFSAERLKGVDSTLKIQPAELGDSAMYLCASSLHRDSLSYEQYFGPGTRLTVT.

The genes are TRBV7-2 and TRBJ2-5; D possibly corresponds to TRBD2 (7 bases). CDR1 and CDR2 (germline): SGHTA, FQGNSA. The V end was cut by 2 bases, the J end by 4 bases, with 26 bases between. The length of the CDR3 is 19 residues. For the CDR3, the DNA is TGTGCCAGCAGCTTACGGGTATCGAGGGGGGGCAAGGGAAGAGAGACCCAGTACTTC. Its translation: CASSLRVSRGGKGRETQYF. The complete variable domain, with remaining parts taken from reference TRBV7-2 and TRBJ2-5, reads GAGVSQSPSNKVTEKGKDVELRCDPISGHTALYWYRQSLGQGLEFLIYFQGNSAPDKSGLPSDRFSAERTGGSVSTLTIQRTQQEDSAVYLCASSLRVSRGGKGRETQYFGPGTRLLVL.

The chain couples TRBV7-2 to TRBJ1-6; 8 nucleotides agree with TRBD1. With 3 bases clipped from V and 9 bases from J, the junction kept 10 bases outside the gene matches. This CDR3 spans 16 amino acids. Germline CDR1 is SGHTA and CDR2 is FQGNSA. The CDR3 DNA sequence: TGTGCCAGCAGCTTGGGCCCCGGGACAGGAGGTTCACCCCTCCACTTT. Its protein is CASSLGPGTGGSPLHF.

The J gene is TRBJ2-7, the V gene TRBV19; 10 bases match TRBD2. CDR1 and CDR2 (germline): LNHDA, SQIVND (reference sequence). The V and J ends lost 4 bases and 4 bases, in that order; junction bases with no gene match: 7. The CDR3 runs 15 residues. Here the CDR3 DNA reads TGTGCCAGTAGTAAGGGTGGACTAGCGGTTTACGAGCAGTACTTC. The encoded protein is CASSKGGLAVYEQYF.

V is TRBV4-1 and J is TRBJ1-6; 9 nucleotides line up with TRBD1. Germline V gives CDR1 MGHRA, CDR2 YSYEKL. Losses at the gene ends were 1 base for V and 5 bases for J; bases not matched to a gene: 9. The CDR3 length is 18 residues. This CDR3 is CASSQGGNRGLNNSPLHF. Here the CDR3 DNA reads TGCGCCAGCAGCCAAGGGGGTAACAGGGGGCTGAATAATTCACCCCTCCACTTT.

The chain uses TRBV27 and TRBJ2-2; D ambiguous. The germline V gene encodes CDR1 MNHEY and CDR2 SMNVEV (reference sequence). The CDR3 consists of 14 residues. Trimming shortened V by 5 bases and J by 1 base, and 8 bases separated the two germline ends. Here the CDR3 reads CASSIRQNTGELFF. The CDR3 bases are TGTGCCAGCAGTATACGACAGAACACCGGGGAGCTGTTTTTT.